This T cell receptor (beta chain) emerged from a study of blood T cell repertoires in COVID-19. With V trimmed by 5 bases and J by 11 bases, 17 bases remained unmatched. The germline V gene has CDR1 LNHDA and CDR2 SQIVND (reference sequence). The CDR3 spans 16 residues. In its sample, this clone was seen many times. Here immunoSEQ multiplex PCR was the method, and the copy in TCRdb shows in-frame clones only, minus some. The repertoire consists of about 110,000 clones, with more than 65% occurring once and the leading ten covering 7% to 9%. Sequences were obtained from peripheral blood. The rearrangement uses TRBV19 and TRBJ1-5, with 8 bases aligning to TRBD1. The source of this sequence is a woman older than 75 with active or convalescent COVID-19. Here the CDR3 DNA reads TGTGCCAGTAGTGTCTTGGGGACAGGAGGCTCATCAGCCCAGCATTTT. Translation gives CASSVLGTGGSSAQHF.